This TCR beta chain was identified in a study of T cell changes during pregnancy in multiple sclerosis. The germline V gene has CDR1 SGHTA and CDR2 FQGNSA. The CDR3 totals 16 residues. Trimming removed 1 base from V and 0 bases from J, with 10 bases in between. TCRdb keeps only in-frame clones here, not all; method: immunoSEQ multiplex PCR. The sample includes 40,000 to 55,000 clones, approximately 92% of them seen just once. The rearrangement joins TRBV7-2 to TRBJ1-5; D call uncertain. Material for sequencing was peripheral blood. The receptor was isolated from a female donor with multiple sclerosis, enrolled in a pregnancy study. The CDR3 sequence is CASSLDWGDSNQPQHF. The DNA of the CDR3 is TGTGCCAGCAGCTTAGATTGGGGTGATAGCAATCAGCCCCAGCATTTT.